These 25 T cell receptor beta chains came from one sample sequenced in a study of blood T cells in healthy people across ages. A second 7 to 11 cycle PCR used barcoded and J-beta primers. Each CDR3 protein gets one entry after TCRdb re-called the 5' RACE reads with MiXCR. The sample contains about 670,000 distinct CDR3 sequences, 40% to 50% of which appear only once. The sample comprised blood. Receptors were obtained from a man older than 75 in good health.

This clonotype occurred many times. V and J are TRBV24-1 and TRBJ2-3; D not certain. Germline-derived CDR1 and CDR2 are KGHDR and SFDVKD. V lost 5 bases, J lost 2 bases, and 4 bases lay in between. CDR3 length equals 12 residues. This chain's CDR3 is CATSGVTDTQYF. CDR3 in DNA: TGTGCCACCAGTGGGGTCACAGATACGCAGTATTTT.

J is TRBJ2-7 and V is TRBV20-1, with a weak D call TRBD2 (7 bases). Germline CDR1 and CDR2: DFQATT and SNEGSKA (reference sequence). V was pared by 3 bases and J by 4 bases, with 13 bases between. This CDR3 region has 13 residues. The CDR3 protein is CSASGGAGYEQYF. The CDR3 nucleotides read TGCAGTGCTAGTGGGGGGGCTGGGTACGAGCAGTACTTC.

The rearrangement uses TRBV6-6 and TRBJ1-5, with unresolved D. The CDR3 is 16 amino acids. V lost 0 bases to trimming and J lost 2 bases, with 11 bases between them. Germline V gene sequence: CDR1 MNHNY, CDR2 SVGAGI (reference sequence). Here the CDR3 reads CASSYSTDGGNQPQHF. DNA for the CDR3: TGTGCCAGCAGTTACTCTACTGACGGGGGCAATCAGCCCCAGCATTTT.

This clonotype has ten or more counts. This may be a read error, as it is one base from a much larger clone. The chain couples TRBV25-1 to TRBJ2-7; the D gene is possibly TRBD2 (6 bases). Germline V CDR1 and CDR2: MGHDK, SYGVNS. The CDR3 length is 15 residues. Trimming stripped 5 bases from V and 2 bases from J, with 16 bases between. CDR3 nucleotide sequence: TGTGCCAGCAGTAAGGCCGGGACTGCGACCTACGAGCAGTACTTC. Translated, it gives CASSKAGTATYEQYF.

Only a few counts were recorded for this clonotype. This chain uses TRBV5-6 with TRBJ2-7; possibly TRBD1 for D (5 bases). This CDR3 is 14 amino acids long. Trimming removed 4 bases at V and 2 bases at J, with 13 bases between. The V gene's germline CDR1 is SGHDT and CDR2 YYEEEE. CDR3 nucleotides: TGTGCCAGCAGCCTTGGACCAGGGCCCTACGAGCAGTACTTC. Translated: CASSLGPGPYEQYF.

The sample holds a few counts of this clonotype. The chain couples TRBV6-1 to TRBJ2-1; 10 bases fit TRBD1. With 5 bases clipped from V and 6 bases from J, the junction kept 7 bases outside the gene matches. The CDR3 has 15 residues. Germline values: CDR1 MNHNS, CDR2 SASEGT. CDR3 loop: CASSSWDRGTNEQFF. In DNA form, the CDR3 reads TGTGCCAGCAGTTCCTGGGACAGGGGAACCAATGAGCAGTTCTTC.

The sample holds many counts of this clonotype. The CDR3 sequence is CSVEGGTEQETQYF. In DNA, the CDR3 is TGCAGCGTTGAAGGGGGGACAGAGCAAGAGACCCAGTACTTC. The V call is TRBV29-1, the J call TRBJ2-5; TRBD1 aligns across 7 bases. The CDR3 has 14 amino acids. V lost 1 base, J lost 2 bases, and 4 bases stayed unmatched. Germline V gives CDR1 SQVTM, CDR2 ANQGSEA.

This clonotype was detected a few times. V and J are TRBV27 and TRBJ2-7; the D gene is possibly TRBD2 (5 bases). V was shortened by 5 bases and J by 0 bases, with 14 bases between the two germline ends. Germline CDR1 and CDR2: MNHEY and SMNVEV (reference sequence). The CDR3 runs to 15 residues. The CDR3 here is CASSKRNSASYEQYF. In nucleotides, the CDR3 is TGTGCCAGCAGTAAACGAAATAGCGCCTCCTACGAGCAGTACTTC.

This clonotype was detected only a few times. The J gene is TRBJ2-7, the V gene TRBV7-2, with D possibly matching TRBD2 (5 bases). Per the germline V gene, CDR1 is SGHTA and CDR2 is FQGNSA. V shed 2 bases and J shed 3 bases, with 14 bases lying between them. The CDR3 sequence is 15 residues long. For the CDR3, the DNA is TGTGCCAGCAGCTTAAGTAGTAGCGCGGTCTACGAGCAGTACTTC. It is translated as CASSLSSSAVYEQYF.

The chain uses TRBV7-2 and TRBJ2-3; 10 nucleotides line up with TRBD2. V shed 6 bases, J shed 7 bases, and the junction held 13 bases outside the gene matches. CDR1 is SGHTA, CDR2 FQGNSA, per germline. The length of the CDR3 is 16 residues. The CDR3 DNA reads TGTGCCAGCAGGCTCCCCTCAGCGGGGGGGCCGAATACGCAGTATTTT. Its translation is CASRLPSAGGPNTQYF.

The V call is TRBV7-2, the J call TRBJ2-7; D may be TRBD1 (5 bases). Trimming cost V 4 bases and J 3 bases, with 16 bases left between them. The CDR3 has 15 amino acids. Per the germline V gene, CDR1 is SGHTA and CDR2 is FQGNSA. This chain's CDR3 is CASSYAGPSGYEQYF. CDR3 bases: TGTGCCAGCAGCTACGCAGGGCCCAGTGGCTACGAGCAGTACTTC.

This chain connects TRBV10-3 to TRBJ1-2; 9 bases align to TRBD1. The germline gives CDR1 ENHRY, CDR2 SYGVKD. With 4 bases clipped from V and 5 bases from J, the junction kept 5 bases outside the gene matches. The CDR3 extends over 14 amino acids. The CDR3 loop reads CAISAQGARYGYTF. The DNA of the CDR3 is TGTGCCATCAGTGCACAGGGGGCGCGGTATGGCTACACCTTC.

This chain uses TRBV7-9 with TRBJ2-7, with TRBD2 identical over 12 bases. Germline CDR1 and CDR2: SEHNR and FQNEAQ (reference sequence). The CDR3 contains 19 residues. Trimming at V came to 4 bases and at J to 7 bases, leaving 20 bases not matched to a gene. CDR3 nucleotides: TGTGCCAGCAGCTCCCGAACTAGCGGGAGGTCCACGGTTTGGGATGAGCAGTACTTC. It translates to CASSSRTSGRSTVWDEQYF.

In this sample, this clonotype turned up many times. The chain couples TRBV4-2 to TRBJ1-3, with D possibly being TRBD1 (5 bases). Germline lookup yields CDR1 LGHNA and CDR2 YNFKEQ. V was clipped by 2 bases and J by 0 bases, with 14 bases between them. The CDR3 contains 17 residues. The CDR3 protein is CASSQYLGEVSGNTIYF. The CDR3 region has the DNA TGTGCCAGCAGCCAATATCTAGGGGAAGTCTCTGGAAACACCATATATTTT.

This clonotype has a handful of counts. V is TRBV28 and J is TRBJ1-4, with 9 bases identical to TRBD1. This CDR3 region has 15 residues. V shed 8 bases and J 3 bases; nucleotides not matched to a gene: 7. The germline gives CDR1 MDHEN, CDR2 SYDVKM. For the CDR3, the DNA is TGTGCCAGCGCGGGACAGGGCCCGTCTAATGAAAAACTGTTTTTT. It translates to CASAGQGPSNEKLFF. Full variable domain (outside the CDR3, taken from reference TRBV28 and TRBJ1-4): DVKVTQSSRYLVKRTGEKVFLECVQDMDHENMFWYRQDPGLGLRLIYFSYDVKMKEKGDIPEGYSVSREKKERFSLILESASTNQTSMYLCASAGQGPSNEKLFFGSGTQLSVL.

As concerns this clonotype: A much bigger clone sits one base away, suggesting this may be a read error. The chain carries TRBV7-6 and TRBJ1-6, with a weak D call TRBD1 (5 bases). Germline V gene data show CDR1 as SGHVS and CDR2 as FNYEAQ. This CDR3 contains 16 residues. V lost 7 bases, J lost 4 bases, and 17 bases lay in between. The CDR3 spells CASNEATGAYNSPLHF. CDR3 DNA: TGTGCCAGCAACGAAGCTACAGGAGCGTATAATTCACCCCTCCACTTT.

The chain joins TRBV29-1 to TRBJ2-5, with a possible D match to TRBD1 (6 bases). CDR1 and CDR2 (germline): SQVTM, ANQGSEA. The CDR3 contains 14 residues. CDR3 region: CGVRGQGPQETQYF. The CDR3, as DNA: TGCGGGGTTAGAGGGCAGGGGCCGCAAGAGACCCAGTACTTC.

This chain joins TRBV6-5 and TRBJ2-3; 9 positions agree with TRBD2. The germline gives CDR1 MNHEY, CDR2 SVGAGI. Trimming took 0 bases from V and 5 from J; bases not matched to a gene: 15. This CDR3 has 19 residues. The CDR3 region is CASSYSTPSSAGGRDTQYF. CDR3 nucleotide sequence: TGTGCCAGCAGTTACTCCACACCCTCGTCGGCGGGGGGGCGAGATACGCAGTATTTT.

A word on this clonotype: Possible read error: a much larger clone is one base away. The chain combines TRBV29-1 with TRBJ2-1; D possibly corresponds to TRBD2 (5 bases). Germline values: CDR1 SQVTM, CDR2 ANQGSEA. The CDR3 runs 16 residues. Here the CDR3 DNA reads TGCAGCGTTGCCCCCAAACTAGGGAGCTCCTACAATGGGCAGTTCTTC. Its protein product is CSVAPKLGSSYNGQFF.

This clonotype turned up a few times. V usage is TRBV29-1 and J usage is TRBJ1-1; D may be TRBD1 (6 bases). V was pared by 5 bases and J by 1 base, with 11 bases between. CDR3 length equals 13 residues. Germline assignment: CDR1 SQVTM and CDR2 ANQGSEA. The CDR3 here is CSVHRVTNTEAFF. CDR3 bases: TGCAGCGTTCACAGGGTAACGAACACTGAAGCTTTCTTT.

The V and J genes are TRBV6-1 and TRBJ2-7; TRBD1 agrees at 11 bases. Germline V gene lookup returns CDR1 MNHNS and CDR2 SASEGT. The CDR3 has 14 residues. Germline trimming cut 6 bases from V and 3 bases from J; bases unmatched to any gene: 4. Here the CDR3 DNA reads TGTGCCAGCAGACTGGGACAGGGGGTCTACGAGCAGTACTTC. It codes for CASRLGQGVYEQYF.

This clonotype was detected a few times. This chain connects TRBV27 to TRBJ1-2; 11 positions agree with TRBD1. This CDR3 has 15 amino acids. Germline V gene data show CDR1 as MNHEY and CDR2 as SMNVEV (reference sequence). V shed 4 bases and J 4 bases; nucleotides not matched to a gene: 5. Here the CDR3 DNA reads TGTGCCAGCAGTTCGACCGGGACAGGGGGCTATGGCTACACCTTC. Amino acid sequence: CASSSTGTGGYGYTF.

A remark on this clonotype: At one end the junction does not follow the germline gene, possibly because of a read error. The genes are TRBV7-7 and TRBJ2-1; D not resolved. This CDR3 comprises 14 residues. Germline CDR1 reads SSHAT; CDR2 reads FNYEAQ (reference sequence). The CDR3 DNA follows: TGTGCTAGCAGCCCCCAGCCATCCTACAATGAGCAGTTCTTC. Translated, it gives CASSPQPSYNEQFF.

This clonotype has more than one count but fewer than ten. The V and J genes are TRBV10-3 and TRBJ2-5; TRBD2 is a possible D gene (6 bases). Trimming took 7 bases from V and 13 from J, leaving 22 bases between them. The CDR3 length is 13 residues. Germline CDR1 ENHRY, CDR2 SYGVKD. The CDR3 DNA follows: TGTGCCATCAATGATCCCCTCTCTAGCGCGACGTACTTC. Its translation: CAINDPLSSATYF.

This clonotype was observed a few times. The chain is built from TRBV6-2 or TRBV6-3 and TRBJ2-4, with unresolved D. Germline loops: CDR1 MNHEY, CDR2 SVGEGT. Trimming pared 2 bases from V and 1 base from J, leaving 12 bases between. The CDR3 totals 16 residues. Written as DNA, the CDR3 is TGTGCCAGCAGTTACGCCCAGCCGCCGGCCAAAAACATTCAGTACTTC. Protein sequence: CASSYAQPPAKNIQYF.